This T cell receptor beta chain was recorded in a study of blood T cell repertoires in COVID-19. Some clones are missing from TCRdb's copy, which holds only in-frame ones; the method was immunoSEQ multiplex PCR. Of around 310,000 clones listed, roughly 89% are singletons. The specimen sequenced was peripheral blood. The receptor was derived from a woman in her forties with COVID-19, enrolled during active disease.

For the CDR3, the DNA is TGTGCCAGCAGCCCGGGACAGGTTGGTGGCTACACCTTC. Its protein is CASSPGQVGGYTF. The chain couples TRBV6-5 to TRBJ1-2, with 8 bases that match TRBD1. The CDR3 runs 13 residues. V was pared by 6 bases and J by 7 bases, with 7 bases of the junction left unmatched. Germline V gene data show CDR1 as MNHEY and CDR2 as SVGAGI.